This T cell receptor (beta chain) was recovered during a study of T cells after yellow fever vaccination. A note on this clonotype: Its antigen remains unknown.

TCRdb analysed the 5' RACE reads with MiXCR anew, one entry per CDR3 protein. The sample shows 250,000 to 400,000 distinct CDR3 sequences, 4% to 5.5% of them seen only once. Study-wide results and caveats: The bulk population could contribute abundant contaminating clonotypes to FACS-sorted repertoires. Researchers noted that a small share of clonotypes showed up in both CD4 and CD8 compartments. Detected again after the booster were most primary-vaccination clones, at 95% to 97% CD4 and 70% to 90% CD8.

Germline V gene data show CDR1 as SGDLS and CDR2 as YYNGEE. Trimming left V 3 bases short and J 8 bases short, with 17 bases between. The CDR3 sequence is 14 residues long. The clonotype comes from a man younger than 30 who received the YFV17D yellow fever vaccine. This chain joins TRBV9 and TRBJ1-2; D gene ambiguous. The starting material was PBMCs, obtained 15 days after the yellow fever booster vaccination. The CDR3 is CASSAGAAAFGYTF. CDR3 bases: TGTGCCAGCAGCGCAGGAGCGGCTGCTTTCGGCTACACCTTC.